The 11 T cell receptor beta chains listed next were all sequenced from one sample in a study of blood T cell repertoires in COVID-19. Method: immunoSEQ multiplex PCR; TCRdb's copy keeps in-frame clones and lacks some. The table records 150,000 to 200,000 clones, approximately 81% of them present only once. Sequencing was carried out using peripheral blood. These receptors were obtained from a woman aged 70-85 years with COVID-19, enrolled during active disease.

The chain combines TRBV7-7 with TRBJ2-3; 10 positions match TRBD1. Germline-derived CDR1 and CDR2 are SSHAT and FNYEAQ (reference sequence). The J segment lost 6 bases and the V segment lost 5 bases, leaving 14 bases of the junction unmatched. The CDR3 covers 17 residues. The CDR3 protein is CASSAQLPGQGFDTQYF. The CDR3 coding sequence is TGTGCCAGCAGCGCCCAACTTCCGGGACAGGGGTTTGATACGCAGTATTTT.

CDR3 in amino acids: CASSTRSSGNTIYF. The CDR3 DNA follows: TGTGCCAGCAGCACCCGGAGCTCTGGAAACACCATATATTTT. The chain combines TRBV3-1 (or the pseudogene TRBV3-2) with TRBJ1-3; D call uncertain. Trimming left V 5 bases short and J 0 bases short, with 8 bases between. The CDR3 totals 14 residues. The V gene's germline CDR1 is LGHDT and CDR2 YNNKEL (reference sequence).

V gene TRBV30 combines with J gene TRBJ1-3; D unclear. This CDR3 is 15 amino acids long. Trimming took off 0 bases at V and 3 bases at J, with 12 bases between the two ends. From germline, CDR1 is GTSNPN and CDR2 SVGIG (reference sequence). The chain's CDR3 is CAWSVTQKSGNTIYF. CDR3 DNA sequence: TGTGCCTGGAGTGTAACCCAAAAGAGTGGAAACACCATATATTTT.

This rearrangement joins TRBV28 to TRBJ1-5; D not certain. This CDR3 has 15 residues. V was shortened by 7 bases and J by 2 bases, with 15 bases between the two germline ends. Germline CDR1 MDHEN, CDR2 SYDVKM. The CDR3 region is CASIPEGRGNQPQHF. The DNA of the CDR3 is TGTGCCAGCATCCCGGAAGGGAGGGGCAATCAGCCCCAGCATTTT.

V gene TRBV6-5 combines with J gene TRBJ2-3; 7 nucleotides agree with TRBD1. CDR1 MNHEY and CDR2 SVGAGI come from the germline V gene. This CDR3 spans 16 amino acids. The trim removed 2 bases at V and 0 bases at J, leaving 5 bases unmatched. The DNA of the CDR3 is TGTGCCAGCAGTTACCGACAGGGTTTTAGCACAGATACGCAGTATTTT. Translating gives CASSYRQGFSTDTQYF.

The chain links TRBV2 to TRBJ1-5; the D is unclear. CDR1 and CDR2 (germline): SNHLY, FYNNEI. CDR3 length equals 16 residues. The V end lost 6 bases, the J end lost 6 bases, and 21 bases lay between the germline ends. The DNA for the CDR3 is TGTGCCAGCAGGTCCTCAGGCCTGGGCTCGGTTCAGCCCCAGCATTTT. It translates to CASRSSGLGSVQPQHF.

This rearrangement joins TRBV6-5 to TRBJ1-4, with a weak D call TRBD1 (6 bases). The CDR3 is 15 residues long. The germline V gene has CDR1 MNHEY and CDR2 SVGAGI. Trimming took 2 bases from V and 6 from J, leaving 13 bases between them. The CDR3 DNA reads TGTGCCAGCAGTTACCGGGGACAATTGGATGAAAAACTGTTTTTT. Its protein product is CASSYRGQLDEKLFF.

V is TRBV29-1 and J is TRBJ1-1; 10 bases agree with TRBD1. J was trimmed by 11 bases and V by 7 bases; bases with no gene match: 13. Germline CDR1 and CDR2: SQVTM and ANQGSEA. The CDR3 loop spans 13 amino acids. CDR3 sequence: CSGRTGGEQFAFF. CDR3 bases: TGCAGCGGACGGACAGGGGGAGAACAATTTGCTTTCTTT.

V gene TRBV6-6 combines with J gene TRBJ2-7; the D is unclear. V was clipped by 0 bases and J by 2 bases, with 5 bases between them. Germline CDR1 and CDR2: MNHNY and SVGAGI (reference sequence). CDR3 length: 13 residues. CDR3 residues: CASSYSQTYEQYV. CDR3 bases: TGTGCCAGCAGTTACTCTCAAACCTACGAGCAGTACGTC.

This chain connects TRBV5-4 to TRBJ2-7; 7 bases are a match to TRBD2. CDR1 is SGHNT, CDR2 YYREEE, per germline (reference sequence). The CDR3 contains 15 residues. With V trimmed by 0 bases and J by 5 bases, 8 bases remained unmatched. Here the CDR3 reads CASSLVGGPGHEQYF. The CDR3 DNA follows: TGTGCCAGCAGCTTGGTGGGAGGGCCGGGCCACGAGCAGTACTTC.

The CDR3 DNA is TGTGCCAGCAGCTTAGTGGGGGGACGTACTGAAGCTTTCTTT. Its translation: CASSLVGGRTEAFF. The V call is TRBV11-2, the J call TRBJ1-1, with D possibly matching TRBD1 (5 bases). In germline, CDR1 is SGHAT, CDR2 FQNNGV. The CDR3 sequence is 14 residues long. V gave up 1 base and J gave up 5 bases, with 11 bases separating them.